One and the same sample provided the 8 T cell receptor beta chains below, sequenced in a study of vaccination and CD4 T cells after COVID-19. Cultured CD4+ T-cell DNA underwent Oncomine TCR Beta short-read sequencing. TCRdb re-called the PCR reads through MiXCR, storing one row per CDR3 protein. Among some 6,600 distinct CDR3 sequences, about 25% were seen once, and the ten largest hold over 7.5%. Treatment specified: approximately nine-day PBMC culture with coronavirus spike peptide pools or control peptides (ViraFEST assay). Their recognized antigens are unknown. Sequenced here: CD4+ T cells from blood, cultured in vitro, sampled after SARS-CoV-2 vaccination. The receptors here all came from a human donor who had recovered from COVID-19.

In its sample, this clonotype was seen a few times. V usage is TRBV20-1 and J usage is TRBJ2-5; 8 positions match TRBD2. V lost 2 bases and J lost 1; bases outside the gene matches: 6. The germline CDR1 and CDR2 sequences are DFQATT and SNEGSKA (reference sequence). The CDR3 runs to 15 residues. The CDR3 DNA reads as TGCAGTGCTAGATCCGCGGGGGGACTCCAAGAGACCCAGTACTTC. Amino acid sequence: CSARSAGGLQETQYF.

The CDR3 loop is CASSYSVSGANVLTF. Written as DNA, the CDR3 is TGTGCCAGCAGTTACTCAGTCTCTGGGGCCAACGTCCTGACTTTC. The V call is TRBV6-5, the J call TRBJ2-6, with unresolved D. Trimming shortened V by 0 bases and J by 0 bases, and 3 bases separated the two germline ends. CDR3 size: 15 residues. Germline CDR1 and CDR2: MNHEY and SVGAGI.

This clonotype is large by share. This chain joins TRBV7-2 and TRBJ2-1; 10 nucleotides line up with TRBD2. The germline gives CDR1 SGHTA, CDR2 FQGNSA. The CDR3 covers 15 residues. With 8 bases clipped from V and 9 bases from J, the junction kept 13 bases outside the gene matches. The CDR3, as DNA: TGTGCCAGCCAGGGGGAAGCGGGGGGGCATCGTGAGCAGTTCTTC. Translated: CASQGEAGGHREQFF.

Remarks on this clonotype: The germline gene is not matched at one end of the junction; a read error may be the cause. The chain employs TRBV15 and TRBJ2-7; 11 bases agree with TRBD2. Per the germline V gene, CDR1 is LNHNV and CDR2 is YYDKDF (reference sequence). This CDR3 comprises 20 residues. CDR3: CATSRDRASGRPGSSCEQYF. The CDR3 DNA is TGTGCCACCAGCAGAGATCGGGCTAGCGGGAGGCCAGGAAGCTCCTGCGAGCAGTACTTC.

The chain links TRBV5-1 to TRBJ2-2, with 8 bases that match TRBD1. The CDR3 has 15 residues. Germline values: CDR1 SGHRS, CDR2 YFSETQ. Trimming took 5 bases from V and 2 from J; bases not matched to a gene: 5. The CDR3, as DNA: TGCGCCAGCAGTCTCGGACAGGGAAACACCGGGGAGCTGTTTTTT. This encodes CASSLGQGNTGELFF.

This clonotype was seen a few times. The gene calls are TRBV5-4 and TRBJ2-6; D may be TRBD2 (5 bases). The germline V gene has CDR1 SGHNT and CDR2 YYREEE (reference sequence). The CDR3 is made up of 17 amino acids. With 3 bases removed from V and 0 bases from J, the gap between germline ends came to 13 bases. The DNA for the CDR3 is TGTGCCAGCAGCTGGAGGCTACAGAGCTCTGGGGCCAACGTCCTGACTTTC. Protein sequence: CASSWRLQSSGANVLTF.

This clonotype is medium-sized by share. The chain links TRBV7-9 to TRBJ1-6; the D is unclear. This CDR3 region has 12 residues. CDR1 is SEHNR and CDR2 is FQNEAQ in the germline V gene (reference sequence). Trimming cost V 1 base and J 7 bases, with 2 bases left between them. CDR3 nucleotide sequence: TGTGCCAGCAGCTTAGAAAATTCACCCCTCCACTTT. This encodes CASSLENSPLHF.

This clonotype was found a few times. This chain connects TRBV28 to TRBJ2-5; 9 nucleotides align to TRBD2. The trim removed 6 bases at V and 2 bases at J, leaving 7 bases unmatched. The CDR3 contains 15 residues. Germline CDR1 is MDHEN and CDR2 is SYDVKM. The chain's CDR3 is CASSPAGGGQETQYF. CDR3 nucleotide sequence: TGTGCCAGCAGCCCCGCGGGAGGGGGGCAAGAGACCCAGTACTTC.